The T cell receptor beta chain described here comes from a study of molecular identifiers for immune sequencing clone quantification. Study-level findings and limits: Jurkat TCR RNA from one cell was spiked into approximately 1 million naive cells, and it was reportedly detectable there.

The authors built bulk TCR libraries by previously described methods with listed TCR primers. TCRdb independently ran MiXCR on the PCR reads; one entry per CDR3 protein. The data contain over 600,000 distinct CDR3 sequences, roughly 21% of them singletons. Libraries of naive CD8 cells were prepared from 20,000 to 1,000,000 sorted cells using 10%, 30% or 50% RNA. The sorting of naive CD8 T cells used the CD8+CD4-CCR7+CD45RA+ phenotype. The sample holds many counts of this clonotype. As yet, its antigen is unknown. This CDR3 is built from 13 residues. This chain links TRBV21-1 with TRBJ2-5; the table's D call, TRBD1, has no DNA check behind it. TRBV21-1 is assigned pseudogene status. This clonotype was obtained from a human donor in good health. Some libraries in this study had Jurkat cell RNA spiked in. Sequencing was performed on naive CD8+ T cells from blood, with Jurkat cell RNA spiked in. Sample subset: FACS-sorted CD8+CD4-CCR7+CD45RA+ naive T cells. The DNA for the CDR3 is TGTGCCAGCAGCAAAAGGGGGCTCGAGACCCAGTACTTC. Protein product: CASSKRGLETQYF.